This record concerns one TCR beta chain sequence. What it recognizes is unknown. Donors counted as nominally healthy when sampled, yet unrecorded immune exposures were likely. This entry belongs to a study of cytomegalovirus exposure and HLA in healthy donors. Study context: Most donors, about 82% of some 400 genotyped, fell in the Caucasian-associated ancestry cluster. Study results and caveats: The Asian-associated ancestry cluster reportedly had fewer N-insertions than the roughly 670-donor mean in a later analysis.

This CDR3 has 16 amino acids. Per germline, CDR1 SGHAT and CDR2 FQNNGV. V lost 1 base and J 0 bases, leaving 10 bases between the germline ends. With 60 Vbeta and 13 Jbeta primers, the PCR was carried out. The assay was immunoSEQ multiplex PCR, and TCRdb's table has in-frame clones only and misses some. The sample yields 100,000 or so clones, 75% seen once. The sample comprised PBMCs. This sequence originates from a man aged 35 to 55 in good health and CMV-seronegative. This chain uses TRBV11-2 with TRBJ1-5; tentatively, D is TRBD1 (5 bases). The CDR3 DNA reads TGTGCCAGCAGCTTAGGTGACCAGGGTAGCAATCAGCCCCAGCATTTT. Protein sequence: CASSLGDQGSNQPQHF.